Listed below are T cell receptor beta chains from one sample, sequenced in a study of Graves' ophthalmopathy and Graves' hyperthyroidism. TCRdb re-analysed the multiplex PCR reads in MiXCR, keeping a single row per CDR3 protein. This sample yields hundreds of thousands of distinct CDR3 sequences, of which more than 40% are seen a single time; around 3.3% belongs to the top ten. Sequences were obtained from peripheral blood. The receptors were gathered from an adult man with Graves' ophthalmopathy. CDR3s include the opening cysteine and the closing phenylalanine or tryptophan. The order of the fields is V gene, J gene, CDR3 protein.

TRBV25-1,TRBJ2-5,CASLGTSRQETQYF
TRBV5-4,TRBJ1-5,CTSSPDSNQPQHF
TRBV25-1,TRBJ1-6,CASSEWRDSPLHF
TRBV30,TRBJ1-2,CAWSPIRIYGYTF
TRBV19,TRBJ2-5,CASSSRDSHQEGQYF
TRBV15,TRBJ1-3,CATRHPGGYTIYF
TRBV20-1,TRBJ1-4,CSATPGATNEKLFF
TRBV7-8,TRBJ1-2,CASSLGTGINYGYTF
TRBV7-9,TRBJ1-1,CASSLWGPNTEAFF
TRBV6-6,TRBJ1-2,CASSYSSGHNYGYTF
TRBV7-9,TRBJ1-3,CASSLRQVSSGDTIYF
TRBV19,.,CATKVGYNEQFF
TRBV24-1,TRBJ1-5,CATSAAGGLF
TRBV10-2,TRBJ2-7,CASSEVTDYEQYF
TRBV3-1,TRBJ2-5,CASSQDLPWALQETQYF
TRBV6-6,TRBJ2-7,CASSYSRDTSYEQYF
TRBV19,TRBJ2-5,CASTGTSGFLPRETQYF
TRBV11-3,TRBJ2-2,CASSLGRQGWTGELFF
TRBV18,TRBJ2-5,CASSPTYKETQYF
TRBV6-5,TRBJ1-2,CASSYSRTGTEGYTF
TRBV5-1,TRBJ1-4,CASSLGPTRANEKLFF
TRBV9,TRBJ1-2,CASGRMGQAYGYTF